This T cell receptor (beta chain) is drawn from a study of blood T cell repertoires in COVID-19. Study information: From the United States, Italy and Spain came samples of acute and convalescent COVID-19. Sources were T cells, B-cell-depleted T cells, or PBMCs; the material itself was cDNA or gDNA.

Per the original methods: How many nucleated cells were present was estimated from reference gene primer amplification. TCRdb keeps only in-frame clones here, not all; method: immunoSEQ multiplex PCR. That table is the source of V, J and clone size, and D and trimming were worked out from the DNA. This repertoire shows 200,000 to 250,000 clones, 70% to 90% found once; its top ten account for 0.98%. This clonotype originated in a middle-aged man with acute or convalescent COVID-19. Specimen: peripheral blood.

The CDR3 nucleotides are TGTGCCAGCACTGTCACAAACACTGAAGCTTTCTTT. This translates into CASTVTNTEAFF. The gene calls are TRBV2 and TRBJ1-1; D is undetermined. V lost 7 bases and J lost 2, with 8 bases in between. This CDR3 contains 12 residues. Germline CDR1 and CDR2: SNHLY and FYNNEI.